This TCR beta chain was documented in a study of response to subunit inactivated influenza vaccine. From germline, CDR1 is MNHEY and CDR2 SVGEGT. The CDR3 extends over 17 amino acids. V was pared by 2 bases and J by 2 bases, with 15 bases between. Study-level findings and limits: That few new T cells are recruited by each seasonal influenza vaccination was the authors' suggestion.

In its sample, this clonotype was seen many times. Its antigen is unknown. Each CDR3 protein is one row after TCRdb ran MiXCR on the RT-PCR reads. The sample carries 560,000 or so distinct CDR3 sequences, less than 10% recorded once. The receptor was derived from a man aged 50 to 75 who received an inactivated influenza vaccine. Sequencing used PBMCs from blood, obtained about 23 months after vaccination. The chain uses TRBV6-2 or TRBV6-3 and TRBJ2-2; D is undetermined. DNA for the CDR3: TGTGCCAGCAGTTACAAGCTTTTGCAAGCCAACACCGGGGAGCTGTTTTTT. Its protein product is CASSYKLLQANTGELFF.